This T cell receptor (beta chain) comes out of a study of blood T cell repertoires in COVID-19. Profiling relied on immunoSEQ multiplex PCR, and the TCRdb table lists in-frame clones only, not all of them. In the table there are tens of thousands of clones, over 75% of which are singletons. Enrollment of patients from Seattle took place during active infection, with longitudinal follow-up. Trimming removed 5 bases at V and 4 bases at J, with 14 bases between. Germline CDR1 and CDR2: LNHDA and SQIVND (reference sequence). The CDR3 has 15 residues. The chain carries TRBV19 and TRBJ2-2; TRBD2 might be the D (7 bases). This receptor was obtained from a man in his 70s with COVID-19, enrolled during active disease. Material for sequencing was peripheral blood. Written as DNA, the CDR3 is TGTGCCAGTAGTTTATACGCGGGGGCCACCGGGGAGCTGTTTTTT. This sequence encodes CASSLYAGATGELFF.